This T cell receptor beta chain was documented in a study of blood T cell repertoires in COVID-19. Across the study: COVID-19 samples from acute and convalescent phases originated in the United States, Italy and Spain. The cDNA or gDNA used as material had been derived from T cells, B-cell-depleted T cells, or PBMCs.

Original handling: Amplification of reference gene primers was used by the study to estimate nucleated cell counts. Method: immunoSEQ multiplex PCR; TCRdb's copy keeps in-frame clones and lacks some. Clone size and the V and J calls come from that table; the DNA yielded D and trimming. The data contain 120,000 to 150,000 clones, 85% of them seen just once; the ten biggest clones take up about 3%. With 6 bases clipped from V and 2 bases from J, the junction kept 15 bases outside the gene matches. The CDR3 extends over 20 amino acids. Germline V gene lookup returns CDR1 MDHEN and CDR2 SYDVKM. The receptor comes from a woman between 40 and 55 years old with active or convalescent COVID-19. This chain connects TRBV28 to TRBJ2-1, with TRBD2 identical over 14 bases. The sequenced sample consisted of peripheral blood. The CDR3 region has the DNA TGTGCCAGCAGCCTCCTCTACACGGGACTAGCGGGAGCTCCCTACAATGAGCAGTTCTTC. Amino acid sequence: CASSLLYTGLAGAPYNEQFF.